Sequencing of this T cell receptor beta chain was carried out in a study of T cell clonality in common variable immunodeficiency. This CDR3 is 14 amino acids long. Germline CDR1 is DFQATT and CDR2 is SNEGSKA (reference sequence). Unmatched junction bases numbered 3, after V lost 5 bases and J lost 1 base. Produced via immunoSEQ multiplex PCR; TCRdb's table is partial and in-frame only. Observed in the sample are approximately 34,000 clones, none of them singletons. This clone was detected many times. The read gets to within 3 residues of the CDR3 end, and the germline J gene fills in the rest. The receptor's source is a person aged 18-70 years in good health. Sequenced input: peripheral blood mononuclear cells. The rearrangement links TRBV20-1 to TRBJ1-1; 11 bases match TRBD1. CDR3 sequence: CSAEGQGANTEAFF. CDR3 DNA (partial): TGCAGTGCTGAAGGACAGGGGGCGAACACTGAA.